A single sample is the source of the 21 T cell receptor beta chains below, sequenced in a study of response to subunit inactivated influenza vaccine. TCRdb recomputed calls from the RT-PCR reads with MiXCR, one row per CDR3 protein. The data contain about 780,000 distinct CDR3 sequences, about a fifth of them singletons. The specimen comprised PBMCs from blood, sampled approximately 5 days after vaccination. These receptors originate from a man between 50 and 59 years old who received an inactivated influenza vaccine.

The genes are TRBV9 and TRBJ2-4; the D gene could be TRBD1 or TRBD2 (5 bases each). CDR1 and CDR2 (germline): SGDLS, YYNGEE. Trimming took 3 bases from V and 6 from J, leaving 13 bases between them. CDR3 length equals 14 residues. CDR3 sequence reads: CASSGPAGANIQYF. The CDR3 DNA follows: TGTGCCAGCAGCGGTCCGGCCGGGGCAAACATTCAGTACTTC.

The sample holds a few counts of this clonotype. The CDR3 DNA follows: TGTGCCAGCAGTTTTAGCCTCCAGCCCCAGCATTTT. Its translation is CASSFSLQPQHF. This chain connects TRBV12-3 or TRBV12-4 to TRBJ1-5; D unclear. The V end lost 3 bases, the J end lost 7 bases, and 7 bases lay between the germline ends. The CDR3 extends over 12 amino acids.

This clonotype was seen at least ten times. The chain links TRBV20-1 to TRBJ2-4; D remains unclear. The V gene lost 3 bases and the J gene lost 5 bases, with 11 bases spanning the gap. CDR1 DFQATT and CDR2 SNEGSKA come from the germline V gene (reference sequence). There are 13 residues in the CDR3. The CDR3 nucleotides read TGCAGTGCTAGGGGTCCGCCGGAAAACATTCAGTACTTC. Residues: CSARGPPENIQYF.

This clonotype has more than one count but fewer than ten. V usage is TRBV5-1 and J usage is TRBJ1-1; 9 bases match TRBD1. The CDR3 is made up of 15 amino acids. V shed 4 bases and J 3 bases; nucleotides not matched to a gene: 7. CDR1 is SGHRS and CDR2 is YFSETQ in the germline V gene. DNA of the CDR3: TGCGCCAGCAGCCAGGTACAGGGGGCTTACACTGAAGCTTTCTTT. Amino acid sequence: CASSQVQGAYTEAFF.

The genes are TRBV30 and TRBJ1-5; 7 positions agree with TRBD1. J lost 4 bases, V lost 3 bases, and 9 bases had no gene match. Germline CDR1 reads GTSNPN; CDR2 reads SVGIG (reference sequence). This CDR3 is 15 amino acids long. CDR3 sequence: CAWSAGTASNQPQHF. DNA for the CDR3: TGTGCCTGGAGCGCCGGGACAGCTTCTAATCAGCCCCAGCATTTT. Together with reference TRBV30 and TRBJ1-5, the CDR3 gives the full variable domain: SQTIHQWPATLVQPVGSPLSLECTVEGTSNPNLYWYRQAAGRGLQLLFYSVGIGQISSEVPQNLSASRPQDRQFILSSKKLLLSDSGFYLCAWSAGTASNQPQHFGDGTRLSIL.

This clonotype was recorded a few times. V usage is TRBV29-1 and J usage is TRBJ2-7; D perhaps matches TRBD1 (6 bases). The CDR3 runs 12 residues. Trimming left V 3 bases short and J 3 bases short, with 9 bases between. Per the germline V gene, CDR1 is SQVTM and CDR2 is ANQGSEA. In nucleotides, the CDR3 is TGCAGCGTTGACGGCAGGGGCTACGAGCAGTACTTC. This gives the protein CSVDGRGYEQYF.

This clonotype was counted between two and nine times. The chain employs TRBV12-3 or TRBV12-4 and TRBJ1-1; a possible D gene is TRBD1 (5 bases). Trimming stripped 0 bases from V and 7 bases from J, with 9 bases between. The CDR3 is made up of 13 amino acids. Written as DNA, the CDR3 is TGTGCCAGCAGTTTAGCGTGGGGACTTGAAGCTTTCTTT. Encoded protein: CASSLAWGLEAFF.

The chain recombines TRBV29-1 with TRBJ1-1; no reliable D call. This CDR3 region has 14 residues. CDR1 is SQVTM and CDR2 is ANQGSEA in the germline V gene. With 2 bases removed from V and 1 base from J, the gap between germline ends came to 11 bases. Here the CDR3 reads CSVEFLIKNTEAFF. DNA for the CDR3: TGCAGCGTTGAATTCCTTATTAAGAACACTGAAGCTTTCTTT.

This clonotype was seen ten or more times. The chain is built from TRBV29-1 and TRBJ2-7; D perhaps matches TRBD1 (6 bases). V was cut by 5 bases and J by 0 bases, with 8 bases left in between. CDR3 length equals 12 residues. Germline lookup yields CDR1 SQVTM and CDR2 ANQGSEA. This CDR3 is CSVTDSSYEQYF. The CDR3 nucleotides read TGCAGCGTTACGGACAGCTCCTACGAGCAGTACTTC.

The J gene is TRBJ1-5, the V gene TRBV6-5; no definite D call. CDR3 length equals 14 residues. Germline values: CDR1 MNHEY, CDR2 SVGAGI. V lost 5 bases and J 4 bases, leaving 12 bases between the germline ends. CDR3 nucleotides: TGTGCCAGCAGTACCGACCACGGAAATCAGCCCCAGCATTTT. Translation: CASSTDHGNQPQHF.

The chain combines TRBV5-1 with TRBJ2-1; D ambiguous. The CDR3 covers 15 residues. The V gene lost 0 bases and the J gene lost 3 bases, with 10 bases spanning the gap. The V gene's germline CDR1 is SGHRS and CDR2 YFSETQ. In DNA form, the CDR3 reads TGCGCCAGCAGCTTGGTAGCTCAGAACTACAATGAGCAGTTCTTC. Protein product: CASSLVAQNYNEQFF.

This clonotype occurred many times. V usage is TRBV12-3 or TRBV12-4 and J usage is TRBJ2-1, with D possibly TRBD1 on 6 matching bases. Trimming cost V 4 bases and J 11 bases, with 6 bases left between them. The CDR3 is made up of 10 amino acids. The CDR3 loop is CASSWDKQFF. The CDR3 nucleotides read TGTGCCAGCAGTTGGGACAAGCAGTTCTTC.

The chain combines TRBV6-1 with TRBJ2-2; TRBD1 agrees at 11 bases. V was clipped by 6 bases and J by 2 bases; unmatched bases: 5. The CDR3 extends over 16 amino acids. Looked up from germline, CDR1 is MNHNS and CDR2 is SASEGT. The CDR3 DNA is TGTGCCAGCAGGCAACGGACAGGGGGCAACACCGGGGAGCTGTTTTTT. This sequence encodes CASRQRTGGNTGELFF.

This clonotype appeared a few times. The rearrangement uses TRBV9 and TRBJ2-1; 11 bases are shared with TRBD2. This CDR3 is built from 15 residues. V was pared by 3 bases and J by 4 bases, with 3 bases of the junction left unmatched. Per the germline V gene, CDR1 is SGDLS and CDR2 is YYNGEE. This chain's CDR3 is CASSEGLAAYNEQFF. The CDR3 DNA reads as TGTGCCAGCAGCGAGGGACTAGCGGCTTACAATGAGCAGTTCTTC.

This clonotype has a handful of counts. The chain joins TRBV15 to TRBJ2-1; TRBD2 agrees at 7 bases. This CDR3 region has 15 residues. The V gene's germline CDR1 is LNHNV and CDR2 YYDKDF (reference sequence). The ends lost 1 base at V and 10 bases at J; junction bases unmatched: 10. DNA for the CDR3: TGTGCCACCAGCAGAGGCGGGAGCAATTCGGGGGAGCAGTTCTTC. Its protein is CATSRGGSNSGEQFF.

This clonotype was observed at least ten times. One end of the junction does not line up with germline, which may come from a read error. This sequence joins TRBV5-1 and TRBJ2-5, with 9 bases that match TRBD1. The CDR3 covers 15 residues. CDR1 is SGHRS and CDR2 is YFSETQ in the germline V gene. CDR3 coding DNA: TGTGCCAGCAGTTTAGGGACAGGGAGACAAGAGACCCAGTACTTC. This codes for CASSLGTGRQETQYF.

V gene TRBV4-2 combines with J gene TRBJ2-3; TRBD2 matches at 11 bases. The length of the CDR3 is 17 residues. The germline V gene has CDR1 LGHNA and CDR2 YNFKEQ. Trimming cost V 0 bases and J 2 bases; bases outside gene matches: 4. This CDR3 is CASSQDSTSGTTDTQYF. In DNA, the CDR3 is TGTGCCAGCAGCCAAGACTCGACTAGCGGGACCACAGATACGCAGTATTTT.

This sequence joins TRBV20-1 and TRBJ1-3; D is possibly TRBD1 (5 bases). The V gene's germline CDR1 is DFQATT and CDR2 SNEGSKA (reference sequence). V lost 1 base and J 8 bases, leaving 12 bases between the germline ends. The CDR3 is 13 residues long. CDR3 DNA: TGCAGTGCTAGAGGGGTAGGGGCGGACACCATATATTTT. It specifies CSARGVGADTIYF.

The chain combines TRBV6-1 with TRBJ2-1, with TRBD2 matching 10 bases. The germline V gene encodes CDR1 MNHNS and CDR2 SASEGT. This CDR3 has 15 residues. The J segment lost 4 bases and the V segment lost 10 bases, leaving 10 bases of the junction unmatched. The CDR3 loop is CATSQGLAVYNEQFF. The CDR3 DNA follows: TGTGCCACCTCCCAAGGACTAGCGGTATACAATGAGCAGTTCTTC.

There are a few counts of this clonotype. The chain is built from TRBV9 and TRBJ2-5; D is perhaps TRBD1 (6 bases). The V gene lost 3 bases and the J gene lost 1 base, with 10 bases spanning the gap. Germline V gene lookup returns CDR1 SGDLS and CDR2 YYNGEE. There are 14 residues in the CDR3. DNA of the CDR3: TGTGCCAGCAGCGAACGGACAGCCCAAGAGACCCAGTACTTC. Translating it yields CASSERTAQETQYF.

This clonotype appeared many times. The J gene is TRBJ1-5, the V gene TRBV5-1; D may be TRBD1 (5 bases). Trimming took off 4 bases at V and 1 base at J, with 6 bases between the two ends. CDR1 and CDR2 from the germline V gene are SGHRS and YFSETQ. CDR3 length: 13 residues. The CDR3 loop is CASSEGSNQPQHF. The CDR3 DNA follows: TGCGCCAGCAGCGAGGGGAGCAATCAGCCCCAGCATTTT.